This paragraph reports one TCR beta chain. Its cognate antigen is unknown. This entry is derived from a study of a mutant IDH1 vaccine in newly diagnosed glioma. Across the whole study: Antecedent treatment encompassed radiotherapy, temozolomide, or their combination; the majority received both.

Per the germline V gene, CDR1 is DFQATT and CDR2 is SNEGSKA (reference sequence). Trimming took off 4 bases at V and 6 bases at J, with 9 bases between the two ends. The length of the CDR3 is 11 residues. Profiled with immunoSEQ multiplex PCR; TCRdb holds only in-frame clones, not every one. The data show 20,000 to 30,000 clones, around four fifths seen once. Time point meaning: week 5, during vaccination. Doses consisted of 300 ug of mutant IDH1 20-mer peptide each, paired with topical imiquimod. The sample in question was PBMCs, obtained from a glioma patient whose treatment included an IDH1 peptide vaccine. The chain employs TRBV20-1 and TRBJ1-1, with a possible D match to TRBD1 (6 bases). The sequence was collected from a man aged 35-49 years with glioma. Some clones in this sample may be carry-over from other donors' samples. As DNA, the CDR3 is TGCAGTGCTACAGGGGAATCTGAAGCTTTCTTT. It translates to CSATGESEAFF.